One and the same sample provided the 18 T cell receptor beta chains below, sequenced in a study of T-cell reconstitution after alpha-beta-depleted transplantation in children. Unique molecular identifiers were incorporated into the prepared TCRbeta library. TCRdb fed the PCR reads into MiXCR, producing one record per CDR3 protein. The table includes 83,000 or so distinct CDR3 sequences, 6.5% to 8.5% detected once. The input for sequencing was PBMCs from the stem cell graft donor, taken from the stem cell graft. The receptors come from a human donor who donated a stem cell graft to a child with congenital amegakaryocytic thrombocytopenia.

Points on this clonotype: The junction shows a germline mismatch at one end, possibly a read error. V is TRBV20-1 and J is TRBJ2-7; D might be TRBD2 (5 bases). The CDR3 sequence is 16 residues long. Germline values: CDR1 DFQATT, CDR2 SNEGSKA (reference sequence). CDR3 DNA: TGCAGTGCCAGAGCACCCTGGACTGGCCTTGACTACGAGCAGTACTTC. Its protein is CSARAPWTGLDYEQYF.

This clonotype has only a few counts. The CDR3 loop reads CSAGGGQGRNEQFF. The CDR3 region has the DNA TGCAGTGCTGGGGGGGGACAGGGAAGGAATGAGCAGTTCTTC. This chain links TRBV20-1 with TRBJ2-1; 9 bases fit TRBD1. The CDR3 covers 14 residues. With V trimmed by 5 bases and J by 7 bases, 9 bases remained unmatched. CDR1 DFQATT and CDR2 SNEGSKA come from the germline V gene (reference sequence).

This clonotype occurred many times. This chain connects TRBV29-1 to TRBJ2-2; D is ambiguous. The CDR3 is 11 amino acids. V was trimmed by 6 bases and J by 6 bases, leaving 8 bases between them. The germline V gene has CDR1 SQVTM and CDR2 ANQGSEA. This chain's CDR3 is CSVSFAGELFF. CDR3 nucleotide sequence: TGCAGCGTCAGCTTCGCCGGGGAGCTGTTTTTT.

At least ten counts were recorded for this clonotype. The CDR3 protein is CASSFGLADSYEQYF. In DNA, the CDR3 is TGTGCCAGCAGTTTCGGTCTAGCGGATTCCTACGAGCAGTACTTC. The rearrangement uses TRBV12-3 or TRBV12-4 and TRBJ2-7; TRBD2 aligns across 7 bases. The CDR3 is 15 amino acids. J was trimmed by 1 base and V by 3 bases; bases with no gene match: 6.

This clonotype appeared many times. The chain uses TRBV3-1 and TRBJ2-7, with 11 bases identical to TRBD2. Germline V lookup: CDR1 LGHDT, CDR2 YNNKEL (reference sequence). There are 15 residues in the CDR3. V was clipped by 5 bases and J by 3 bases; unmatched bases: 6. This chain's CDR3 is CASSEGTSGFYEQYF. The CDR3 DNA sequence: TGTGCCAGCAGCGAAGGGACTAGCGGATTCTACGAGCAGTACTTC.

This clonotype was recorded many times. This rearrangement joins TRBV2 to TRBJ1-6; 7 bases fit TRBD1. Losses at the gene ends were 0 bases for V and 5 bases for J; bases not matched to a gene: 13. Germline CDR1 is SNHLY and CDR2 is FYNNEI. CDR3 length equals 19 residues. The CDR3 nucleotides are TGTGCCAGCAGTGAAGCGGAGACAGGGCGTGTGTGGGATAATTCACCCCTCCACTTT. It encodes CASSEAETGRVWDNSPLHF.

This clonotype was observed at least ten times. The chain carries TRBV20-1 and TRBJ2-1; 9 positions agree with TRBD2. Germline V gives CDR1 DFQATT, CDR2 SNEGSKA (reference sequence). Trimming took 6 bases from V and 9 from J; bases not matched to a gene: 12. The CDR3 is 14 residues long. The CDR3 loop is CSAVSGRSSTEQFF. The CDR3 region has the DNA TGCAGTGCGGTAAGCGGGAGGAGTTCCACTGAGCAGTTCTTC.

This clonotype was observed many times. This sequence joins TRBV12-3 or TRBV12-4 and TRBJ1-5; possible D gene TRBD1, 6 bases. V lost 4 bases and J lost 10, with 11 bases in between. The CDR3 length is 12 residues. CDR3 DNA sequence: TGTGCCAGCAGTTCAGGGGCAGACCCCCAGCATTTT. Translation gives CASSSGADPQHF.

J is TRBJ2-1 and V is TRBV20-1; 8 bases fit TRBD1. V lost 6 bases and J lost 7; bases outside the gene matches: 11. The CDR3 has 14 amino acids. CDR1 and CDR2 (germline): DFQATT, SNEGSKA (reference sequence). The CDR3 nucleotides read TGCAGTGCCCCTACTCGACAGGGGACTAATGAGCAGTTCTTC. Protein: CSAPTRQGTNEQFF.

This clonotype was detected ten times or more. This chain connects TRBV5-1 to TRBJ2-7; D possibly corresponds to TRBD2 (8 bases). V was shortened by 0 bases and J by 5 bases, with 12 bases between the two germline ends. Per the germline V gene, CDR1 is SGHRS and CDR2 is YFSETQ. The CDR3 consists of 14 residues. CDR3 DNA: TGCGCCAGCAGCTTGGCGGGAGGGGGCAACGAGCAGTACTTC. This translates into CASSLAGGGNEQYF.

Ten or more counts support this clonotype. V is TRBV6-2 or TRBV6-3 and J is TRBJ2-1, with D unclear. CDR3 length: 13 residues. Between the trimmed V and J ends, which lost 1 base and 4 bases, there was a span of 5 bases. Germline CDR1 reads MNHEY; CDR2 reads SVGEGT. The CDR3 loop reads CASSYWRYNEQFF. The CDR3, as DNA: TGTGCCAGCAGTTACTGGCGTTACAATGAGCAGTTCTTC.

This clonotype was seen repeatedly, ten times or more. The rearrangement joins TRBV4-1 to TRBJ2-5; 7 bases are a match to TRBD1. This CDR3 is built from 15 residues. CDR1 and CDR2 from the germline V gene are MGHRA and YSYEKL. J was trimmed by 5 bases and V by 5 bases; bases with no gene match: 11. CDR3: CASSYGQDPWETQYF. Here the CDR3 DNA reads TGCGCCAGCAGCTACGGACAGGACCCCTGGGAGACCCAGTACTTC.

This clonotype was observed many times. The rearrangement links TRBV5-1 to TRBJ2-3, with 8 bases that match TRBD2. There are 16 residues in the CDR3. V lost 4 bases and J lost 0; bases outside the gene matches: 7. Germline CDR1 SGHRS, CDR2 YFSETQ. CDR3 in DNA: TGCGCCAGCAGCATAAGACTAGCGCCGAGCACAGATACGCAGTATTTT. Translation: CASSIRLAPSTDTQYF. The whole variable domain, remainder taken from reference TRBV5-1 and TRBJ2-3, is KAGVTQTPRYLIKTRGQQVTLSCSPISGHRSVSWYQQTPGQGLQFLFEYFSETQRNKGNFPGRFSGRQFSNSRSEMNVSTLELGDSALYLCASSIRLAPSTDTQYFGPGTRLTVL.

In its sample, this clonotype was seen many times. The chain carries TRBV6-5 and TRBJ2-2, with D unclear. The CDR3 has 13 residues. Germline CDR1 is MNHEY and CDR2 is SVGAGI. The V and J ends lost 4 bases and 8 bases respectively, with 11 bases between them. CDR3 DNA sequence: TGTGCCAGCAGTTTGGGTAGATTTGGGGAGCTGTTTTTT. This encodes CASSLGRFGELFF.

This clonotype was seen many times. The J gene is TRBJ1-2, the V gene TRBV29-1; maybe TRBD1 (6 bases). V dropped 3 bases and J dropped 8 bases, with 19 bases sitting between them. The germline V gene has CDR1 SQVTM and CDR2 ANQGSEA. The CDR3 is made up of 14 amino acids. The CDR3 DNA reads TGCAGCGTTGATCCGACAGGACCCCTCGGGGGCTACACCTTC. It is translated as CSVDPTGPLGGYTF.

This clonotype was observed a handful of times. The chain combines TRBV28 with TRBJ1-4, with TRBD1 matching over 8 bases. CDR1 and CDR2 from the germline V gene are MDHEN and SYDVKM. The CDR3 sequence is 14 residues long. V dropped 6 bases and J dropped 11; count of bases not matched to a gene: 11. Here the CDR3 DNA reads TGTGCCAGCAGGGGGACAGGTGGGATGAGGAAACTGTTTTTT. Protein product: CASRGTGGMRKLFF.

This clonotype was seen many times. The CDR3 sequence: CASSSRQYNQPQHF. DNA for the CDR3: TGTGCCAGCAGTTCCAGACAGTATAATCAGCCCCAGCATTTT. The chain carries TRBV6-5 and TRBJ1-5, with D maybe TRBD1 (5 bases). The CDR3 has 14 amino acids. The V gene lost 4 bases and the J gene lost 4 bases, with 11 bases spanning the gap. CDR1 is MNHEY, CDR2 SVGAGI, per germline.

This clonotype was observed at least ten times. As DNA, the CDR3 is TGTGCCAGCTCACGGACAGAGCGACCCACCACAGATACGCAGTATTTT. This gives the protein CASSRTERPTTDTQYF. The rearrangement uses TRBV18 and TRBJ2-3; D possibly corresponds to TRBD1 (6 bases). V was trimmed by 4 bases and J by 2 bases, leaving 16 bases between them. CDR3 length: 16 residues. Germline lookup yields CDR1 KGHSH and CDR2 LQKENI.